A selection of T cell receptor beta chains follows, all from one sample in a study of shared clonotypes between healthy human individuals. Sequencing used immunoSEQ multiplex PCR; TCRdb keeps in-frame clones, though not all of them. The sample yields a few million clones, over 85% seen once. Input material: naive CD4+ T cells from PBMCs. These receptors all come from a man in his late teens or twenties in good health. Some clones in this sample may be carry-over from other donors' samples. Each CDR3 is given with its conserved first and last residue. D genes are given only for firm matches. Size is stated for part of the rows, as once, few or many counts, or as a class when the clone is expanded.

v_call: TRBV5-8; j_call: TRBJ1-1; cdr3_length: 15; clone_size: -; d_call: -; cdr3_nt: TGTGCCAGCACCATTCGGGGCGAGATGAACACTGAAGCTTTCTTT; cdr3_aa: CASTIRGEMNTEAFF
v_call: TRBV27; j_call: TRBJ2-7; cdr3_length: 14; clone_size: -; d_call: -; cdr3_nt: TGTGCCAGCAGCCGCGGACTCCCCTCCTACGAGCAGTACTTC; cdr3_aa: CASSRGLPSYEQYF
v_call: TRBV2; j_call: TRBJ2-1; cdr3_length: 16; clone_size: -; d_call: -; cdr3_nt: TGTGCCAGCAGTCAAATACGGGACCCCGGGTACAATGAGCAGTTCTTC; cdr3_aa: CASSQIRDPGYNEQFF
v_call: TRBV6-1; j_call: TRBJ2-3; cdr3_length: 13; clone_size: -; d_call: -; cdr3_nt: TGTGCCAGCAGTGAACCGAGCACAGATACGCAGTATTTT; cdr3_aa: CASSEPSTDTQYF
v_call: TRBV7-9; j_call: TRBJ2-4; cdr3_length: 15; clone_size: -; d_call: TRBD2; cdr3_nt: TGTGCCAGCAGCTACACTAGCGGGAGAGCGGACATTCAGTACTTC; cdr3_aa: CASSYTSGRADIQYF
v_call: TRBV29-1; j_call: TRBJ2-1; cdr3_length: 14; clone_size: once; d_call: TRBD2; cdr3_nt: TGCAGCGCATGGAGGACTAGCGGTAGCAATGAGCAGTTCTTC; cdr3_aa: CSAWRTSGSNEQFF
v_call: TRBV5-1; j_call: TRBJ2-2; cdr3_length: 16; clone_size: -; d_call: TRBD2; cdr3_nt: TGCGCCAGCAGCTCCGGGACTAGCGGGAGAACCGGGGAGCTGTTTTTT; cdr3_aa: CASSSGTSGRTGELFF
v_call: TRBV5-4; j_call: TRBJ2-5; cdr3_length: 15; clone_size: -; d_call: TRBD2; cdr3_nt: TGTGCCAGCAGCTTGGGACTAGCGGGCCAAGAGACCCAGTACTTC; cdr3_aa: CASSLGLAGQETQYF
v_call: TRBV7-9; j_call: TRBJ1-4; cdr3_length: 13; clone_size: -; d_call: -; cdr3_nt: TGTGCCAGCCTTGGGGGGCTTAATGAAAAACTGTTTTTT; cdr3_aa: CASLGGLNEKLFF
v_call: TRBV6-6; j_call: TRBJ1-2; cdr3_length: 13; clone_size: -; d_call: -; cdr3_nt: TGTGCCAGCAGTTACTCCGGGCAATATGGCTACACCTTC; cdr3_aa: CASSYSGQYGYTF
v_call: TRBV4-2; j_call: TRBJ2-1; cdr3_length: 14; clone_size: -; d_call: TRBD1; cdr3_nt: TGTGCCAGCAGCCCGGGACAGGGTCACAATGAGCAGTTCTTC; cdr3_aa: CASSPGQGHNEQFF
v_call: TRBV7-9; j_call: TRBJ1-1; cdr3_length: 13; clone_size: few; d_call: -; cdr3_nt: TGTGCCAGCAGCTTAGAAGGGGACACTGAAGCTTTCTTT; cdr3_aa: CASSLEGDTEAFF
v_call: TRBV5-1; j_call: TRBJ1-3; cdr3_length: 16; clone_size: -; d_call: -; cdr3_nt: TGCGCCAGCAGCTTGGCCGGCAGGGTTTCTGGAAACACCATATATTTT; cdr3_aa: CASSLAGRVSGNTIYF
v_call: TRBV2; j_call: TRBJ1-2; cdr3_length: 10; clone_size: -; d_call: -; cdr3_nt: TGTGCCAGCAGTGATTTGAGGCAGAGCTTC; cdr3_aa: CASSDLRQSF
v_call: TRBV7-2; j_call: TRBJ2-7; cdr3_length: 19; clone_size: -; d_call: TRBD2; cdr3_nt: TGTGCCAGCAGCGCGACTAGCGGGAGGGGTCCTGGTCGGTCCTACGAGCAGTACTTC; cdr3_aa: CASSATSGRGPGRSYEQYF
v_call: TRBV7-9; j_call: TRBJ1-1; cdr3_length: 13; clone_size: few; d_call: -; cdr3_nt: TGTGCCAGCAGCTTAGGGTCTAACACTGAAGCTTTCTTT; cdr3_aa: CASSLGSNTEAFF
v_call: TRBV5-4; j_call: TRBJ2-7; cdr3_length: 16; clone_size: -; d_call: TRBD1; cdr3_nt: TGTGCCAGCAGCCCGGGACAGGGGCGAGACTCCTACGAGCAGTACTTC; cdr3_aa: CASSPGQGRDSYEQYF
v_call: TRBV29-1; j_call: TRBJ1-1; cdr3_length: 10; clone_size: -; d_call: -; cdr3_nt: TGCAGTTCCGGGGTGACTGAAGCTTTCTTT; cdr3_aa: CSSGVTEAFF
v_call: TRBV6-6; j_call: TRBJ2-2; cdr3_length: 15; clone_size: -; d_call: -; cdr3_nt: TGTGCCAGCAGTAACTTCCTAGCCCAGACCGGGGAGCTGTTTTTT; cdr3_aa: CASSNFLAQTGELFF
v_call: TRBV21-1; j_call: TRBJ2-7; cdr3_length: 17; clone_size: -; d_call: -; cdr3_nt: TGTGCCAGCAGGCCCCGAGACAGGGAAAGACCCCTCTACGAGCAGTACTTC; cdr3_aa: CASRPRDRERPLYEQYF
v_call: TRBV7-6; j_call: TRBJ1-2; cdr3_length: 13; clone_size: -; d_call: -; cdr3_nt: TGTGCCAGCAGCTTGCAGGGCCTTGATGGCTACACCTTC; cdr3_aa: CASSLQGLDGYTF
v_call: TRBV6-5; j_call: TRBJ1-5; cdr3_length: 15; clone_size: -; d_call: TRBD1; cdr3_nt: TGTGCCAGCAGCCCGGGACAGACGAACAATCAGCCCCAGCATTTT; cdr3_aa: CASSPGQTNNQPQHF
v_call: TRBV29-1; j_call: TRBJ2-7; cdr3_length: 12; clone_size: -; d_call: -; cdr3_nt: TGCAGCGTTGTTGATTCTACCTACGAGCAGTACTTC; cdr3_aa: CSVVDSTYEQYF
v_call: TRBV5-1; j_call: TRBJ1-2; cdr3_length: 15; clone_size: -; d_call: TRBD1; cdr3_nt: TGCGCCAGCAGCTTAACCGGGACAGGCCCTTATGGCTACACCTTC; cdr3_aa: CASSLTGTGPYGYTF
v_call: TRBV29-1; j_call: TRBJ1-2; cdr3_length: 12; clone_size: -; d_call: -; cdr3_nt: TGCAGCGCCGAGGTCAGGGGTCATGGCTACACCTTC; cdr3_aa: CSAEVRGHGYTF
v_call: TRBV9; j_call: TRBJ2-6; cdr3_length: 18; clone_size: -; d_call: TRBD1; cdr3_nt: TGTGCCAGCAGCGCCGCAGGGGGCCAGATGCTTAGGGCCAACGTCCTGACTTTC; cdr3_aa: CASSAAGGQMLRANVLTF
v_call: TRBV28; j_call: TRBJ1-1; cdr3_length: 10; clone_size: -; d_call: -; cdr3_nt: TGTGCCAGTCAGGGACGGGAAGCTTTCTTT; cdr3_aa: CASQGREAFF
v_call: TRBV15; j_call: TRBJ2-5; cdr3_length: 14; clone_size: -; d_call: -; cdr3_nt: TGTGCCACCAGCAGAGATGTGACGCAGGAGACCCAGTACTTC; cdr3_aa: CATSRDVTQETQYF
v_call: TRBV4-2; j_call: TRBJ2-1; cdr3_length: 16; clone_size: -; d_call: TRBD2; cdr3_nt: TGTGCCAGCAGCCAAGAAGGAGCGGGAGGGGACAATGAGCAGTTCTTC; cdr3_aa: CASSQEGAGGDNEQFF
v_call: TRBV6-6; j_call: TRBJ2-1; cdr3_length: 15; clone_size: -; d_call: TRBD2; cdr3_nt: TGTGCCAGCAGCGCACCCAGCGGGAGTGGCAATGAGCAGTTCTTC; cdr3_aa: CASSAPSGSGNEQFF
v_call: TRBV4-1; j_call: TRBJ1-2; cdr3_length: 16; clone_size: -; d_call: -; cdr3_nt: TGCGCCAGCAGCCAAGAGGGTACGACCCGGTCGCGGGGCTACACCTTC; cdr3_aa: CASSQEGTTRSRGYTF
v_call: TRBV7-8; j_call: TRBJ2-5; cdr3_length: 14; clone_size: -; d_call: -; cdr3_nt: TGTGCCAGCAGCCCCCGGGCCTCCGGAGAGACCCAGTACTTC; cdr3_aa: CASSPRASGETQYF
v_call: TRBV18; j_call: TRBJ2-1; cdr3_length: 13; clone_size: -; d_call: -; cdr3_nt: TGTGCCAGCTCACCACCCGGAAAAAATGAGCAGTTCTTC; cdr3_aa: CASSPPGKNEQFF
v_call: TRBV18; j_call: TRBJ2-2; cdr3_length: 16; clone_size: -; d_call: -; cdr3_nt: TGTGCCAGCTCACCACAGACTAGTCGGGGCACCGGGGAGCTGTTTTTT; cdr3_aa: CASSPQTSRGTGELFF
v_call: TRBV12-5; j_call: TRBJ1-1; cdr3_length: 15; clone_size: few; d_call: -; cdr3_nt: TGTGCTAGTGGTTTGGTAGGGGCCGCGAACACTGAAGCTTTCTTT; cdr3_aa: CASGLVGAANTEAFF
v_call: TRBV4-1; j_call: TRBJ2-1; cdr3_length: 14; clone_size: -; d_call: -; cdr3_nt: TGCGCCAGCAGCCAGCAGCAGGAAGGGAATGAGCAGTTCTTC; cdr3_aa: CASSQQQEGNEQFF
v_call: TRBV28; j_call: TRBJ1-2; cdr3_length: 12; clone_size: -; d_call: TRBD1; cdr3_nt: TGTGCCAGCCAGCAGGGGGCCTATGGCTACACCTTC; cdr3_aa: CASQQGAYGYTF
v_call: TRBV29-1; j_call: TRBJ2-7; cdr3_length: 13; clone_size: -; d_call: TRBD2; cdr3_nt: TGCAGCGTTGCTAGCGGGGCTTTCTACGAGCAGTACTTC; cdr3_aa: CSVASGAFYEQYF
v_call: TRBV28; j_call: TRBJ1-5; cdr3_length: 15; clone_size: -; d_call: TRBD1; cdr3_nt: TGTGCCAGCAGTTTTTTACAGGGGTCCCAGGGGCCCCAGCATTTT; cdr3_aa: CASSFLQGSQGPQHF
v_call: TRBV5-5; j_call: TRBJ1-4; cdr3_length: 16; clone_size: -; d_call: TRBD1; cdr3_nt: TGTGCCAGCAGCTTGGGACAGGGCTACCGTAATGAAAAACTGTTTTTT; cdr3_aa: CASSLGQGYRNEKLFF
v_call: TRBV19; j_call: TRBJ2-6; cdr3_length: 18; clone_size: once; d_call: -; cdr3_nt: TGTGCCAGTAGGGAGGGCAGGGGGGTTTCAATTGGGGCCAACGTCCTGACTTTC; cdr3_aa: CASREGRGVSIGANVLTF
v_call: TRBV6-5; j_call: TRBJ1-4; cdr3_length: 14; clone_size: -; d_call: -; cdr3_nt: TGTGCCAGCAGCCGAGCGGACCCGAATGAAAAACTGTTTTTT; cdr3_aa: CASSRADPNEKLFF
v_call: TRBV9; j_call: TRBJ1-2; cdr3_length: 13; clone_size: -; d_call: -; cdr3_nt: TGTGCCAGCAGCGTAGAACAGGAGGTGGGCTACACCTTC; cdr3_aa: CASSVEQEVGYTF
v_call: TRBV15; j_call: TRBJ2-7; cdr3_length: 16; clone_size: -; d_call: TRBD1; cdr3_nt: TGTGCCACCAGCAGGGGACTGGACAGGGGGACCTACGAGCAGTACTTC; cdr3_aa: CATSRGLDRGTYEQYF
v_call: TRBV28; j_call: TRBJ2-7; cdr3_length: 19; clone_size: -; d_call: TRBD2; cdr3_nt: TGTGCCAGCAGTTCTCCCAAAGGACTAGCGGGAGGGCCCCTGTACGAGCAGTACTTC; cdr3_aa: CASSSPKGLAGGPLYEQYF
v_call: TRBV25-1; j_call: TRBJ2-1; cdr3_length: 15; clone_size: -; d_call: -; cdr3_nt: TGTGCCAGCAGTGAAGTGGTGGGCAATTACAATGAGCAGTTCTTC; cdr3_aa: CASSEVVGNYNEQFF